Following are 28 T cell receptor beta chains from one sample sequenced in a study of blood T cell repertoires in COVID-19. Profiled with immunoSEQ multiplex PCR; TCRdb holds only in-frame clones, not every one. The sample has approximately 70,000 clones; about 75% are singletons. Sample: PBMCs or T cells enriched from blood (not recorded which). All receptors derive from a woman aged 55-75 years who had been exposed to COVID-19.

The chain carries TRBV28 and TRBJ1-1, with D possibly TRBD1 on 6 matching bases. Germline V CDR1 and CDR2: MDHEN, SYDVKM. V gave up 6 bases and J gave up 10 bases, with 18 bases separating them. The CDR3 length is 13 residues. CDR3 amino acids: CASSLPGGLVAFF. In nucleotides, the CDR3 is TGTGCCAGCAGCCTCCCGGGGGGCCTGGTAGCTTTCTTT.

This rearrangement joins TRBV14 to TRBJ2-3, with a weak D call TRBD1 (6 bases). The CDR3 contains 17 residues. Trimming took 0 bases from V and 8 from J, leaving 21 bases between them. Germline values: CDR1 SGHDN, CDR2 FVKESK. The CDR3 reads CASSQDVRGVGGGTQYF. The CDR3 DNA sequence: TGTGCCAGCAGCCAAGATGTGAGAGGCGTAGGGGGTGGTACGCAGTATTTT.

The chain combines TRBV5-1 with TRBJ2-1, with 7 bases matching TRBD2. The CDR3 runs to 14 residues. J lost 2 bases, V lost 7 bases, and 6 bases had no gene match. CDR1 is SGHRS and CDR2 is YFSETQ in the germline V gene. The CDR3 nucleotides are TGCGCCAGCCGGGAGGCCGAGACCTACAATGAGCAGTTCTTC. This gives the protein CASREAETYNEQFF.

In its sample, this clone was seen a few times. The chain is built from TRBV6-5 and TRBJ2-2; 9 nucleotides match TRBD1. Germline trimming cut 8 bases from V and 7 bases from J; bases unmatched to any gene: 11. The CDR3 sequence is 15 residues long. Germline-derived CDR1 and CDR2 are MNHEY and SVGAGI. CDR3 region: CASGYRDRAGGELFF. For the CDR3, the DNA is TGTGCCAGCGGATACCGGGACAGGGCCGGCGGGGAGCTGTTTTTT.

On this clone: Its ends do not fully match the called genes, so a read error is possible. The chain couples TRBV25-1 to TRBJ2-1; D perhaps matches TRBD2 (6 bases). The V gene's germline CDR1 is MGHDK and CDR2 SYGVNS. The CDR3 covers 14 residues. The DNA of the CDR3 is TGTGCCAGCAGTGATAACCGGGACTCCGTAACATTAGTCTTC. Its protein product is CASSDNRDSVTLVF.

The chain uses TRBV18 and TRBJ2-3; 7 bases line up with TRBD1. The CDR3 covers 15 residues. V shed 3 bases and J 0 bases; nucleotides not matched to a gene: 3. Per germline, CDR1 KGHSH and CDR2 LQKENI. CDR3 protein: CASSPSTGSTDTQYF. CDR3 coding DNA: TGTGCCAGCTCACCTTCGACAGGGAGCACAGATACGCAGTATTTT.

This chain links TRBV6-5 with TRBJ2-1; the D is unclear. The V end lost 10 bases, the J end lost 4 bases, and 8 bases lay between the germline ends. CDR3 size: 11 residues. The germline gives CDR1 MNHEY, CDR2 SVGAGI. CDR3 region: CATNSYNEQFF. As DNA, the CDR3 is TGTGCCACCAATTCATACAATGAGCAGTTCTTC.

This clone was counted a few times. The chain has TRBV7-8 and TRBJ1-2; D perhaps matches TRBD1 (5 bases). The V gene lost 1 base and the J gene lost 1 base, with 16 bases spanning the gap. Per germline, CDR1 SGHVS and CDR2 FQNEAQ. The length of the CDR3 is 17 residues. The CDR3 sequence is CASSLVRTPSNNYGYTF. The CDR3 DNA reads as TGTGCCAGCAGCTTAGTGAGGACACCTTCGAATAACTATGGCTACACCTTC.

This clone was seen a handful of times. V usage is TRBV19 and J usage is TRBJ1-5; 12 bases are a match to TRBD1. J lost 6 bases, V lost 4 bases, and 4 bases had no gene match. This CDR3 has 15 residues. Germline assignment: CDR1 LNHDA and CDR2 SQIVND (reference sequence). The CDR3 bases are TGTGCCAGTAGTAGCCGGGACAGGGGGCCTCAGCCCCAGCATTTT. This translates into CASSSRDRGPQPQHF.

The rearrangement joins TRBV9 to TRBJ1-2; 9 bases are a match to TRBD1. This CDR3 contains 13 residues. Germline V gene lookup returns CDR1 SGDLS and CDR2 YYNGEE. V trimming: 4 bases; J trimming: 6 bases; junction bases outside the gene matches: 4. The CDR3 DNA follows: TGTGCCAGCAGCAGACAGGGGGAGCATGGCTACACCTTC. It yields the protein CASSRQGEHGYTF.

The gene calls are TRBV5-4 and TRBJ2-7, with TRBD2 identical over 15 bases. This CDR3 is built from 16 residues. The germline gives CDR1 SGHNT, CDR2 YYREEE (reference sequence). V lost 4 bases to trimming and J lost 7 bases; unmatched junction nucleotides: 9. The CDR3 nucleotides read TGTGCCAGCAGCATGGGAGGACTAGCGGGAGGGGATGAGCAGTACTTC. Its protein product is CASSMGGLAGGDEQYF.

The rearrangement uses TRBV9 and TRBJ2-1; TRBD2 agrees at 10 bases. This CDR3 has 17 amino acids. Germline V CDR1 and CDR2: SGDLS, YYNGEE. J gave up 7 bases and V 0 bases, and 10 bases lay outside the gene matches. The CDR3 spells CASSVEGASGGRNEQFF. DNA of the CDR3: TGTGCCAGCAGCGTAGAAGGGGCTAGCGGGGGAAGGAATGAGCAGTTCTTC.

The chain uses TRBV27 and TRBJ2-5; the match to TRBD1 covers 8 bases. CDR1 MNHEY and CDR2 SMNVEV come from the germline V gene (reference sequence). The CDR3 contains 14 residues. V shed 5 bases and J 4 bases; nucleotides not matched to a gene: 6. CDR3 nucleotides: TGTGCCAGCAGTCCCACGGACAGGGTAGAGACCCAGTACTTC. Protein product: CASSPTDRVETQYF.

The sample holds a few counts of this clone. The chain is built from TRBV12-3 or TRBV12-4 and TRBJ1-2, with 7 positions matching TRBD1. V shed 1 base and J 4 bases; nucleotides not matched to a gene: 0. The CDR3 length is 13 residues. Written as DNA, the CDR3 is TGTGCCAGCAGTTTAGACAGGGGCTATGGCTACACCTTC. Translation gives CASSLDRGYGYTF.

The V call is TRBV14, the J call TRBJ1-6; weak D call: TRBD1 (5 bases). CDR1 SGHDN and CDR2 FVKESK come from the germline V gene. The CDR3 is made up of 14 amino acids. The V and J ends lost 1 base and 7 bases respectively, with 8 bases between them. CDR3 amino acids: CASSQGTPNSPLHF. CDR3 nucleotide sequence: TGTGCCAGCAGCCAAGGGACACCAAATTCACCCCTCCACTTT.

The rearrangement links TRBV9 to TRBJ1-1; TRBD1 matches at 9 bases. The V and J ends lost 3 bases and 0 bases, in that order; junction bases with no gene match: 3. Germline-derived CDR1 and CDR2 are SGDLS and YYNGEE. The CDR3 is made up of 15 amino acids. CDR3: CASSATGGLNTEAFF. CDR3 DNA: TGTGCCAGCAGCGCGACAGGGGGATTGAACACTGAAGCTTTCTTT.

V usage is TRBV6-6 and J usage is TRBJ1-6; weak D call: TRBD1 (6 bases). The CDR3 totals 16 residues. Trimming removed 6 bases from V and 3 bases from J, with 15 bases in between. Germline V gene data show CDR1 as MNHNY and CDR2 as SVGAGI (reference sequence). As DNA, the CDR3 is TGTGCCAGCAGACCGAGCGGACAGAACTATAATTCACCCCTCCACTTT. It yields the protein CASRPSGQNYNSPLHF.

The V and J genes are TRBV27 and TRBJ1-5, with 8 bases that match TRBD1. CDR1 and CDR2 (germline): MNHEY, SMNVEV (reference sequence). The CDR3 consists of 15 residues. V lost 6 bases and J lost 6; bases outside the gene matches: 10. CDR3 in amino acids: CASRGGDRKSQPQHF. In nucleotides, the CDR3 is TGTGCCAGCAGGGGGGGGGACAGGAAGTCTCAGCCCCAGCATTTT.

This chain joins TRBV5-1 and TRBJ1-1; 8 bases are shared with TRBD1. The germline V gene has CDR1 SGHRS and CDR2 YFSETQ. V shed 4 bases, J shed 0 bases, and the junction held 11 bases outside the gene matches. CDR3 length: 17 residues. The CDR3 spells CASSRDGTGPMNTEAFF. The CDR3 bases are TGCGCCAGCAGCCGGGATGGGACAGGTCCTATGAACACTGAAGCTTTCTTT.

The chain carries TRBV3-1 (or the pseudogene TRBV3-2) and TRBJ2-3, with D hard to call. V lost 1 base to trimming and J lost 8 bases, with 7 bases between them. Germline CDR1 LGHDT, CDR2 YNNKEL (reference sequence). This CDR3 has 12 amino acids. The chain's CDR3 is CASSQGRGTQYF. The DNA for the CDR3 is TGTGCCAGCAGCCAAGGCCGAGGTACGCAGTATTTT.

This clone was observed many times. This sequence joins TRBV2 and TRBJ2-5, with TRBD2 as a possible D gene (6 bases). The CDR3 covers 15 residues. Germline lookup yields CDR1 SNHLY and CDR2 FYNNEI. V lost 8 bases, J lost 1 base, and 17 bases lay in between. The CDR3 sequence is CASGPQGGVQETQYF. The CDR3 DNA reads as TGTGCCAGCGGACCGCAAGGCGGGGTCCAAGAGACCCAGTACTTC. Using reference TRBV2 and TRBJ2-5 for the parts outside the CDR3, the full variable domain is EPEVTQTPSHQVTQMGQEVILRCVPISNHLYFYWYRQILGQKVEFLVSFYNNEISEKSEIFDDQFSVERPDGSNFTLKIRSTKLEDSAMYFCASGPQGGVQETQYFGPGTRLLVL.

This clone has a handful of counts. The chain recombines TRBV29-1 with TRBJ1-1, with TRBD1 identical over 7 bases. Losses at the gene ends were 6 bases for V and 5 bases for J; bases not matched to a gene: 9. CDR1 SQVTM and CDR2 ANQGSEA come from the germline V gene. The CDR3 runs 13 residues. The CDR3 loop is CSVATGSNTEAFF. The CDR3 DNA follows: TGCAGCGTCGCGACAGGGTCGAATACTGAAGCTTTCTTT.

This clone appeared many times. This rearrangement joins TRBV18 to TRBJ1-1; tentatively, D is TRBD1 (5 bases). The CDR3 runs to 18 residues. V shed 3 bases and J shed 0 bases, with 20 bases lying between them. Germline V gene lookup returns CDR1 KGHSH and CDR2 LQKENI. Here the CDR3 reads CASSPLSPLDSLNTEAFF. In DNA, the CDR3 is TGTGCCAGCTCACCCCTCAGCCCCCTCGACAGCCTGAACACTGAAGCTTTCTTT.

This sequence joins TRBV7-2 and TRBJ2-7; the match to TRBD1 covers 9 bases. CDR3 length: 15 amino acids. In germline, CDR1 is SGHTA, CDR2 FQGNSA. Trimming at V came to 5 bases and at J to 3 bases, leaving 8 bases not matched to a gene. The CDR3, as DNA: TGTGCCAGCAGCCCGGGGACAGGGTTTGGCTACGAGCAGTACTTC. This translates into CASSPGTGFGYEQYF.

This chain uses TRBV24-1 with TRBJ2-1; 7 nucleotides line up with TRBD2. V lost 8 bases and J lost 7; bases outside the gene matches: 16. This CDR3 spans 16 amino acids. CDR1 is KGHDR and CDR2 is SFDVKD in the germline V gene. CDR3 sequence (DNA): TGTGCCACCACCAAGGGCGGGAGTGGTAGTTCAAATGAGCAGTTCTTC. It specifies CATTKGGSGSSNEQFF.

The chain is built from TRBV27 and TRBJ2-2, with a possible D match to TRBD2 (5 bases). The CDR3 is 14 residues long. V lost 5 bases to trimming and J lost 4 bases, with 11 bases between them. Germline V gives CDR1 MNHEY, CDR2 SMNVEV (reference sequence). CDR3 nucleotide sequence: TGTGCCAGCAGTGCGGGTTTGGTCACCGGGGAGCTGTTTTTT. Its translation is CASSAGLVTGELFF.

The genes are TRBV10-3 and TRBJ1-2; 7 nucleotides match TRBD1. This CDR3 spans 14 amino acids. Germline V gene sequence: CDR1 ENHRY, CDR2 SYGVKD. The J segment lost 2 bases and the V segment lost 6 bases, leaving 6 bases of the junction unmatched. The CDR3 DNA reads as TGTGCCATCAGCAGACAGGGCCAAAACTATGGCTACACCTTC. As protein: CAISRQGQNYGYTF.

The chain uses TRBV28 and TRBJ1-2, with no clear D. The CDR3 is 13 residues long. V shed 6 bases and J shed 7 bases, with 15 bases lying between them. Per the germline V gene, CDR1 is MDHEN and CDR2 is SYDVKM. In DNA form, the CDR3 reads TGTGCCAGCAGCCCGGAGAGGGTGGGTGGCTACACCTTC. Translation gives CASSPERVGGYTF.